The entry below gives a single TCR beta chain sequence along with its context. This clone is a singleton in its sample. No cognate antigen has been identified for it. No much larger clone exists at a distance of one base, and base qualities are not known. Inclusive of the bounding cysteine and phenylalanine, the CDR3 is 15 residues long. Left in the record is the CDR3 DNA by itself, 45 bases read in frame from the first base. For this chain, trimming is 3 bases at the V end and 2 bases at the J end, and the number of junction bases without a gene match is 6. CDR1 SGDLS and CDR2 YYNGEE are derived from the germline V gene. The source of the sample is a study of T cell changes during pregnancy in multiple sclerosis (dated by TCRdb to between 2018 and 2021). General notes on the study: The study looked at changes in the T cell repertoire across pregnancy in women with multiple sclerosis.

The library relied on the immunoSEQ multiplex PCR assay. TCRdb took this table from immuneACCESS and kept in-frame rearrangements with V and J called. Such tables lack part of the clones; where checked against another copy, unresolved V genes explain under half of the gap, and the rest is unexplained. This sample has around 44,000 clones in its table, and almost 95% of those were observed once. Roughly 8.1% of the sample rests with the top ten. The receptor's source is a female donor with multiple sclerosis, enrolled in a pregnancy study. The input for sequencing was CD8+ T cells from peripheral blood mononuclear cells, taken in the third trimester of pregnancy. The chain employs TRBV9 and TRBJ2-7, and 9 bases in between align with TRBD1. CDR3 reads: CASSARTGATYEQYF. The bases are TGTGCCAGCAGCGCCCGGACAGGGGCCACCTACGAGCAGTACTTC.